The clone carrying this TCR beta chain has just one count. Preparation of the TCRbeta library was carried out with unique molecular identifiers. TCRdb used MiXCR to reprocess the PCR reads, holding one entry per CDR3 protein. This table holds around 480,000 distinct CDR3 sequences, about 33% found once. CDR1 is SGHAT and CDR2 is FQNNGV in the germline V gene. This CDR3 region has 20 residues. Trimming removed 5 bases from V and 4 bases from J; junction bases left unmatched: 17. These data come from a study of T-cell reconstitution after alpha-beta-depleted transplantation in children. The material was PBMCs from the stem cell graft donor, obtained from the stem cell graft. The V call is TRBV11-2, the J call TRBJ2-3, with TRBD2 matching 14 bases. The source of this sequence is a human donor who donated a stem cell graft to a child with aplastic anemia. The CDR3 region has the DNA TGTGCCAGCAGCCGCGAGACTAGCGGGAGGGCCGGGGATTGGGCAGATACGCAGTATTTT. Translation: CASSRETSGRAGDWADTQYF.